The present TCR beta chain was sequenced within a study of blood T cell repertoires in COVID-19. CDR1 is SGHTA, CDR2 FQGNSA, per germline. The CDR3 consists of 14 residues. Trimming cost V 5 bases and J 11 bases, with 18 bases left between them. The data were produced by immunoSEQ multiplex PCR, yet TCRdb's version contains in-frame clones alone and is incomplete. Among approximately 270,000 clones listed, under 90% were seen once. The study drew participants aged about 18 to 89 years from around 24 US areas. Donors were grouped by their self-reported clinical history. The sequence came from a man aged 40-49 years who had recovered from COVID-19. The specimen sequenced was PBMCs or T cells enriched from blood (not recorded which). The rearrangement links TRBV7-2 to TRBJ1-4; D remains ambiguous. CDR3 protein: CASSQPGNLRKLFF. The CDR3 bases are TGTGCCAGCAGCCAGCCGGGGAACCTACGGAAACTGTTTTTT.